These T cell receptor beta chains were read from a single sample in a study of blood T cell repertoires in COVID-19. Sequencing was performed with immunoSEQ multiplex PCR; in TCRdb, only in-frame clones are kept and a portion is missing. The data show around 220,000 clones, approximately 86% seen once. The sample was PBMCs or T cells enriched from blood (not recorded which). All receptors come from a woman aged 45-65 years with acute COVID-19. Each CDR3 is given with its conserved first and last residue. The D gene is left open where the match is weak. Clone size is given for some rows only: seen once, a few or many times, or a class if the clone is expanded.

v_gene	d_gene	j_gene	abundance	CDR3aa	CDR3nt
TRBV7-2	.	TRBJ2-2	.	CASSVYNTGELFF	TGTGCCAGCAGCGTCTATAACACCGGGGAGCTGTTTTTT
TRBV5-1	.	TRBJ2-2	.	CASSPQAMVWGELFF	TGCGCCAGCAGCCCACAGGCAATGGTCTGGGGGGAGCTGTTTTTT
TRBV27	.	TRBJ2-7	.	CAQGSEGDEQYF	TGTGCCCAGGGGAGTGAAGGGGACGAGCAGTACTTC
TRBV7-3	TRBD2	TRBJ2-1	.	CASSWTSGGGNEQFF	TGTGCCAGCAGTTGGACTAGCGGGGGTGGGAATGAGCAGTTCTTC
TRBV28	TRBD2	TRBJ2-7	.	CASSLVLAGSYEQYF	TGTGCCAGCAGTTTGGTACTAGCGGGCTCCTACGAGCAGTACTTC
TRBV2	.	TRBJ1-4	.	CASRRGDGYEKLFF	TGTGCCAGCAGGAGAGGCGATGGATATGAAAAACTGTTTTTT
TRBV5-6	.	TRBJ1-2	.	CASGPPQGQRGYTF	TGTGCCAGCGGCCCACCACAGGGACAACGCGGCTACACCTTC
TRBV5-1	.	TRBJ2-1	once	CASTLDYYNEQFF	TGCGCCAGCACCCTGGACTACTACAATGAGCAGTTCTTC
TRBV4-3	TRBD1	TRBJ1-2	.	CASSQDLLPGGRGYTF	TGCGCCAGCAGCCAAGATCTTTTGCCAGGGGGCCGTGGCTACACCTTC
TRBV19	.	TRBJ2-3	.	CASSIMGSADTQYF	TGTGCCAGTAGTATAATGGGGAGCGCAGATACGCAGTATTTT
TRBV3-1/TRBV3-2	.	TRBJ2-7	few	CASSQGAGEQYF	TGTGCCAGCAGCCAAGGGGCGGGCGAGCAGTACTTC
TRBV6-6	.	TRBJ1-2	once	CASNLGGGIGYTF	TGTGCCAGCAACCTGGGAGGTGGCATAGGCTACACCTTC
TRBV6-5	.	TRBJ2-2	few	CASSRVTANTGELFF	TGTGCCAGCAGTCGCGTAACGGCGAACACCGGGGAGCTGTTTTTT
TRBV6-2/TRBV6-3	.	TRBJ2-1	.	CASSYIGSSYNEQFF	TGTGCCAGCAGTTATATAGGGAGCTCCTACAATGAGCAGTTCTTC
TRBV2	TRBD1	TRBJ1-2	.	CASSEAGQGARGYTF	TGTGCCAGCAGTGAAGCCGGACAGGGGGCACGTGGCTACACCTTC
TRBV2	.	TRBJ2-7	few	CASSSTSTYEQYF	TGTGCCAGCAGTAGTACTAGCACCTACGAGCAGTACTTC
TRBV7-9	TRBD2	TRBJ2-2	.	CASSSREGGNTGELFF	TGTGCCAGCAGCTCCCGGGAGGGGGGGAACACCGGGGAGCTGTTTTTT
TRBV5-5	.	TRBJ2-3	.	CASSLVFGVLDTQYF	TGTGCCAGCAGCTTGGTATTCGGGGTCTTGGATACGCAGTATTTT
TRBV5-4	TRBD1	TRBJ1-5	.	CASSAGQNQPQHF	TGTGCCAGCAGCGCGGGACAGAATCAGCCCCAGCATTTT
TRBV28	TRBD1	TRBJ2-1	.	CASSLPGQGDWGSYNEQFF	TGTGCCAGCAGTTTACCCGGACAGGGAGATTGGGGCTCCTACAATGAGCAGTTCTTC
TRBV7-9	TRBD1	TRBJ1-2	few	CASSPSRTGVDGYTF	TGTGCCAGCAGCCCCTCCCGGACAGGGGTTGATGGCTACACCTTC
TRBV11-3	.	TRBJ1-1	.	CASSLMGEAEAFF	TGTGCCAGCAGCTTAATGGGGGAGGCTGAAGCTTTCTTT
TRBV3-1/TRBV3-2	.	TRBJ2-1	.	CASSQVSLTHLRPSDREQFF	TGTGCCAGCAGCCAAGTTTCACTAACCCACCTGCGACCCTCGGATCGGGAGCAGTTCTTC
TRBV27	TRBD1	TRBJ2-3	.	CASSDGQGADTQYF	TGTGCCAGCAGTGATGGACAGGGGGCAGATACGCAGTATTTT
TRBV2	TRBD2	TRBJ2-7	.	CASRAGLAGGEQYF	TGTGCCAGCAGGGCGGGACTAGCGGGAGGCGAGCAGTACTTC
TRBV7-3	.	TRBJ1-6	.	CASSLIQEAVSSYNSPLHF	TGTGCCAGCAGCTTAATACAGGAAGCTGTTAGCTCCTATAATTCACCCCTCCACTTT
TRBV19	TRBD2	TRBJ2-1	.	CASSIQAGGRYEQFF	TGTGCCAGTAGTATACAAGCGGGAGGGAGATATGAGCAGTTCTTC
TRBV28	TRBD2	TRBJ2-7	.	CASREPGGSYEQYF	TGTGCCAGCAGGGAACCGGGGGGGTCCTACGAGCAGTACTTC
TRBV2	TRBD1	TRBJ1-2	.	CASTTGTGFGYTF	TGTGCCAGCACCACCGGGACAGGGTTTGGCTACACCTTC
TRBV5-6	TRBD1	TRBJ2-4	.	CASTDRGLAKNIQYF	TGTGCCAGCACCGACAGGGGCCTAGCCAAAAACATTCAGTACTTC
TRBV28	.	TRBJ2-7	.	CASRRSGLYEQYF	TGTGCCAGCAGGCGCTCCGGTCTCTACGAGCAGTACTTC
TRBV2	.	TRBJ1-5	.	CASRDSRGVQPQHF	TGTGCCAGCAGGGATTCCAGGGGAGTTCAGCCCCAGCATTTT
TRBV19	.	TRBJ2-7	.	CASSQQTSSDEQYF	TGTGCCAGTAGTCAACAGACTAGTAGCGACGAGCAGTACTTC
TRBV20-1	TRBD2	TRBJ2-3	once	CSASPPTAGGGTDTQYF	TGCAGTGCTAGTCCCCCCACGGCGGGAGGGGGCACAGATACGCAGTATTTT
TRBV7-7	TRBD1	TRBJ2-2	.	CASSPGTGNTGELFF	TGTGCCAGCAGCCCTGGGACAGGGAACACCGGGGAGCTGTTTTTT
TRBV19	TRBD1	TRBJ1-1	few	CASSIDRAMNTEAFF	TGTGCCAGTAGTATCGACAGGGCCATGAACACTGAAGCTTTCTTT
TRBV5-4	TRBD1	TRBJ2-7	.	CASSLTGLAVQYF	TGTGCCAGCAGTTTGACAGGGTTGGCTGTGCAGTACTTC
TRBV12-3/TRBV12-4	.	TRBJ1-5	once	CASSIGDQPQHF	TGTGCCAGCAGCATAGGGGATCAGCCCCAGCATTTT
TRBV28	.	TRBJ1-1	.	CDSTDTEAFF	TGTGACTCCACCGACACTGAAGCTTTCTTT
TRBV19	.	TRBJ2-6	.	CASSKGVGANVLTF	TGTGCCAGTAGTAAGGGGGTGGGGGCCAACGTCCTGACTTTC
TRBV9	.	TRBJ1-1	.	CASSKTTVNTEAFF	TGTGCCAGCAGCAAAACGACAGTGAACACTGAAGCTTTCTTT
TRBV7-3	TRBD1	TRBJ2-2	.	CASSPTDRGLPGELFF	TGTGCCAGCAGTCCTACAGACAGGGGGTTGCCCGGGGAGCTGTTTTTT
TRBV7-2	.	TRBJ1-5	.	CASSSGGSYSNQPQHF	TGTGCCAGCAGCTCGGGAGGTTCCTATAGCAATCAGCCCCAGCATTTT
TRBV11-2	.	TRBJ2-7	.	CASSFRLEYEQYF	TGTGCCAGCAGCTTTCGACTAGAGTACGAGCAGTACTTC
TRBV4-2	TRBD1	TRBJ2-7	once	CASSPVGDRSSYEQYF	TGTGCCAGCAGCCCGGTCGGGGACAGGAGTTCCTACGAGCAGTACTTC
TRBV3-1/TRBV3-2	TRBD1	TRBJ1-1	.	CASSPTGGETEAFF	TGTGCCAGCAGCCCTACAGGGGGCGAGACTGAAGCTTTCTTT
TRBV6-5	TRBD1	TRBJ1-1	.	CASSFPPTRGQRKAFF	TGTGCCAGCAGTTTCCCACCCACCCGGGGACAGAGGAAAGCTTTCTTT
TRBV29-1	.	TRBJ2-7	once	CSVQTGTYEQYF	TGCAGCGTTCAGACAGGAACCTACGAGCAGTACTTC
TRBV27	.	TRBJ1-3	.	CASSTKGGGYTIYF	TGTGCCAGCAGTACAAAGGGCGGGGGCTACACCATATATTTT
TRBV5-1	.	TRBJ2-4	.	CASSGGGVGIQYF	TGCGCCAGCAGCGGTGGAGGGGTTGGCATTCAGTACTTC
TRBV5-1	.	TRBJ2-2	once	CASSLGQRNTGELFF	TGCGCCAGCAGCTTGGGCCAGCGGAACACCGGGGAGCTGTTTTTT
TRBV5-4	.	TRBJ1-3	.	CASSGPQGSLYF	TGTGCCAGCAGCGGTCCCCAGGGGAGTTTATATTTT
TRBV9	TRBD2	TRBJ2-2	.	CASSVDGRSGELFF	TGTGCCAGCAGCGTAGACGGGAGGTCCGGGGAGCTGTTTTTT